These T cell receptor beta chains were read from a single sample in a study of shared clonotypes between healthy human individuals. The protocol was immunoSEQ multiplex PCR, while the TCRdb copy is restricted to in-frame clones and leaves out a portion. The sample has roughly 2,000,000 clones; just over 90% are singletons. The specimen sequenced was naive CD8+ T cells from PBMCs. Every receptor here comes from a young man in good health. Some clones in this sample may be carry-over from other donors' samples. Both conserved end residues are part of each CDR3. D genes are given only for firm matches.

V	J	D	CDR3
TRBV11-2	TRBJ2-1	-	CASSLESRGGEQFF
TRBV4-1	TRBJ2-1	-	CASSQRWSSYNEQFF
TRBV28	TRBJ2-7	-	CASSPGTDFYEQYF
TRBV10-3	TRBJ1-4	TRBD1	CAISPTGELRANEKLFF
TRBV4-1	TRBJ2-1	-	CASSPVRRHNEQFF
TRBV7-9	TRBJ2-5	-	CASSLELGKETQYF
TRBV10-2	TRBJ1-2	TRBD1	CASSEEEGTGGFYGYTF
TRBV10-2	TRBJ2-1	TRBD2	CASSLGLAGGNEQFF
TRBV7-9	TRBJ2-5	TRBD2	CASSLAMIAGAETQYF
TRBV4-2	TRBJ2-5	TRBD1	CASSQDGDSQETQYF
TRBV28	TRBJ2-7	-	CASSPGHFYEQYF
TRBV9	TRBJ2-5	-	CASSAPPGGGRETQYF
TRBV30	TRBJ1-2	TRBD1	CAWNSGTAYGYTF
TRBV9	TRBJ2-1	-	CASSVAREQGEQFF
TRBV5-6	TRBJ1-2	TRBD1	CASSLMGQGGFADGYTF
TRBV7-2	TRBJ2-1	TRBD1	CASSLVTGPSSYNEQFF
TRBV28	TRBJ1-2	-	CASSLRLGIYGYTF